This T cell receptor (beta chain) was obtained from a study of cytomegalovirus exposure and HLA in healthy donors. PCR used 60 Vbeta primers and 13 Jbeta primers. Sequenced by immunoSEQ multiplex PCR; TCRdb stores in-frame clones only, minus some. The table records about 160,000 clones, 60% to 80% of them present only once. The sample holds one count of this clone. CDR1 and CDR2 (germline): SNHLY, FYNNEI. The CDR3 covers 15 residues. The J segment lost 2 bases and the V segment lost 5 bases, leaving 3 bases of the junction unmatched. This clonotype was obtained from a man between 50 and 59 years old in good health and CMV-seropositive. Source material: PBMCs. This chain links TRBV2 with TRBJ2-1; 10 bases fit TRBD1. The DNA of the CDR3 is TGTGCCAGCAGTCAGACAGGGGGCACCTACAATGAGCAGTTCTTC. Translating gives CASSQTGGTYNEQFF.